This T cell receptor beta chain comes out of a study of beta chain features in type 1 diabetes. Study-level results: VDJ junctions in type 1 diabetes patients carried more deletions and fewer insertions. Moderate but significant shortening of TCRB CDR3s was recorded in all four CD4+ subsets from Type 1 diabetes patients.

Every isolated RNA sample was fully reverse transcribed, so sequencing captured expressed TCRB transcripts. Repertoires were generated with immunoSEQ multiplex PCR, while TCRdb's copy carries only in-frame clones and drops some. The sample lists more than 300,000 clones, about 10% occurring once. On this clone itself: Antigen specificity is unknown.

Germline CDR1 and CDR2: SGHTA and FQGNSA. The length of the CDR3 is 13 residues. With V trimmed by 1 base and J by 15 bases, 8 bases remained unmatched. The sequence derives from a man aged 25-40 years with type 1 diabetes. The sample was central memory CD4+ T cells from blood. The chain employs TRBV7-2 and TRBJ2-1; 8 bases fit TRBD2. As DNA, the CDR3 is TGTGCCAGCAGCTTAGTCAGCGGGAGTAGTCTGTTCTTC. Amino acid sequence: CASSLVSGSSLFF.